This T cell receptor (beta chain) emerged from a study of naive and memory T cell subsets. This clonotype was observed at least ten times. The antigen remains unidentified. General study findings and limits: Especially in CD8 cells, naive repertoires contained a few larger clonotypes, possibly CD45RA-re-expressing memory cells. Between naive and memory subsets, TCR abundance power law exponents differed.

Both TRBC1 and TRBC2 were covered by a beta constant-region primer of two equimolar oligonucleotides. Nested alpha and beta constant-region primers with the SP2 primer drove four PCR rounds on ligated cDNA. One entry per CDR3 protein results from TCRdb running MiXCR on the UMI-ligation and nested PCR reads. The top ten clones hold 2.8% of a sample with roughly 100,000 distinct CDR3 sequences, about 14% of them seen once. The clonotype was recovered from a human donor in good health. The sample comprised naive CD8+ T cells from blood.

Here the CDR3 DNA reads TGCAGCGTTGGCGAACTGGGCAATCAGCCCCAGCATTTT. Its protein is CSVGELGNQPQHF. The J gene is TRBJ1-5, the V gene TRBV29-1, with D uncertain. V was shortened by 4 bases and J by 2 bases, with 9 bases between the two germline ends. Germline V gene sequence: CDR1 SQVTM, CDR2 ANQGSEA. The CDR3 is made up of 13 amino acids.